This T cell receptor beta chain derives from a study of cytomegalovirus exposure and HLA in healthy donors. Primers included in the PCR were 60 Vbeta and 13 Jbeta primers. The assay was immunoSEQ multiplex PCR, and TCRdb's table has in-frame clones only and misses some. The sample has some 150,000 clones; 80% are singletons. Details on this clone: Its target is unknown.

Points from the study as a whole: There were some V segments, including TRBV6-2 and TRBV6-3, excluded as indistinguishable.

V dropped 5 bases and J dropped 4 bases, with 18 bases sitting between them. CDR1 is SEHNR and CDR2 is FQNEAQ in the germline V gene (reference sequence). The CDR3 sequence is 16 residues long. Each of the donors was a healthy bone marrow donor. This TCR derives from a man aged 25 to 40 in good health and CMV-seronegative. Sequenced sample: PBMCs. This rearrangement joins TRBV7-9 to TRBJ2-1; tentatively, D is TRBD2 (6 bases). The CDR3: CASSPPGGGVYNEQFF. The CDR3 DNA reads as TGTGCCAGCAGCCCACCCGGGGGTGGGGTTTACAATGAGCAGTTCTTC. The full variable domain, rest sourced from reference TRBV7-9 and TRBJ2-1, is DTGVSQNPRHKITKRGQNVTFRCDPISEHNRLYWYRQTLGQGPEFLTYFQNEAQLEKSRLLSDRFSAERPKGSFSTLEIQRTEQGDSAMYLCASSPPGGGVYNEQFFGPGTRLTVL.